This T cell receptor beta chain was identified during a study of T cell responses to AZD1222 COVID-19 vaccine. Study in general: Both about-4-week and about-12-week second-dose recipients were combined. Study-wide points: Among spike-specific TCRs, nearly half reportedly target unmutated variant regions.

There are 18 residues in the CDR3. J was trimmed by 3 bases and V by 5 bases; bases with no gene match: 11. Germline-derived CDR1 and CDR2 are SEHNR and FQNEAQ (reference sequence). As to this clone: The antigen is unknown.

The data were produced by immunoSEQ multiplex PCR, yet TCRdb's version contains in-frame clones alone and is incomplete. The sample includes roughly 150,000 clones, around 88% of them seen just once. The TCR was taken from an adult in good health. The chain links TRBV7-9 to TRBJ2-7; 15 bases are a match to TRBD2. The source was peripheral blood, collected on day 0 of AZD1222 vaccination. The DNA for the CDR3 is TGTGCCAGCAGCCCCTCCCCCCGGACTAGCGGGAGGGTCTACGAGCAGTACTTC. Translating gives CASSPSPRTSGRVYEQYF.